The clone carrying this T cell receptor (beta chain) was observed at least ten times. What it binds is not known. The entry originates in a study of neurological immune-mediated disorders. Whole-study results and caveats: None of the CDR3 amino acid sequences found in expanded clones was shared across subjects. This suggests that the TCR-beta repertoires were private in all groups.

The cDNA came from 5'RACE with 10-nucleotide random UMIs. TCRdb reprocessed the 5' RACE reads with MiXCR, giving one entry per CDR3 protein. Of 70,000 to 95,000 distinct CDR3 sequences listed, around 14% are singletons. Time point specified: longitudinal time-point 2. In germline, CDR1 is DFQATT, CDR2 SNEGSKA (reference sequence). The length of the CDR3 is 12 residues. Trimming pared 5 bases from V and 4 bases from J, leaving 11 bases between. The sequence was collected from a female donor with HTLV-1-associated myelopathy (HAM/TSP). This chain uses TRBV20-1 with TRBJ2-5; the D gene is possibly TRBD2 (5 bases). The sample consisted of PBMCs. CDR3 protein: CSAPGRGETQYF. DNA of the CDR3: TGCAGTGCTCCCGGCCGGGGAGAGACCCAGTACTTC.